The 20 T cell receptor beta chains listed next were all sequenced from one sample in a study of OX40 agonist ivuxolimab in advanced cancers. Here immunoSEQ multiplex PCR was the method, and the copy in TCRdb shows in-frame clones only, minus some. The sample yields about 25,000 clones, 78% seen once. Sequenced material: CD4+ or CD8+ T cells sorted from blood, taken in a trial of the OX40 agonist ivuxolimab. The receptors were sampled from an adult with an advanced solid tumor such as melanoma, head and neck, liver or kidney cancer.

In its sample, this clone was seen a few times. The V call is TRBV5-1, the J call TRBJ2-5; D may be TRBD2 (7 bases). Germline V gene lookup returns CDR1 SGHRS and CDR2 YFSETQ. The CDR3 is 15 amino acids. V lost 1 base and J 1 base, leaving 11 bases between the germline ends. In DNA form, the CDR3 reads TGCGCCAGCAGCTTGAGTCGGGGGGCCCAAGAGACCCAGTACTTC. Protein: CASSLSRGAQETQYF.

This clone is a singleton in its sample. The rearrangement links TRBV18 to TRBJ2-1, with 9 positions matching TRBD1. The CDR3 covers 16 residues. Per germline, CDR1 KGHSH and CDR2 LQKENI. With 3 bases clipped from V and 3 bases from J, the junction kept 6 bases outside the gene matches. CDR3 residues: CASSPSGQGDYNEQFF. The CDR3 DNA sequence: TGTGCCAGCTCACCGTCGGGACAGGGAGACTACAATGAGCAGTTCTTC.

The chain employs TRBV7-9 and TRBJ2-7; D unresolved. V gave up 5 bases and J gave up 2 bases, with 10 bases separating them. The CDR3 extends over 13 amino acids. Germline V CDR1 and CDR2: SEHNR, FQNEAQ (reference sequence). For the CDR3, the DNA is TGTGCCAGCAGCCCGCCGGTTGCCTACGAGCAGTACTTC. This codes for CASSPPVAYEQYF.

V and J are TRBV30 and TRBJ1-5; 7 bases match TRBD1. Germline-derived CDR1 and CDR2 are GTSNPN and SVGIG (reference sequence). CDR3 length: 12 amino acids. V trimming: 8 bases; J trimming: 4 bases; junction bases outside the gene matches: 5. The CDR3 DNA reads TGTGCCATTGGGACAGCTAATCAGCCCCAGCATTTT. The encoded protein is CAIGTANQPQHF.

The J gene is TRBJ1-6, the V gene TRBV6-1; D not resolved. The germline gives CDR1 MNHNS, CDR2 SASEGT. V was trimmed by 4 bases and J by 4 bases, leaving 8 bases between them. CDR3 length: 14 residues. The CDR3 loop reads CASSVVRYNSPLHF. CDR3 in DNA: TGTGCCAGCAGTGTGGTACGGTATAATTCACCCCTCCACTTT.

This clone occurred a few times. This rearrangement joins TRBV5-6 to TRBJ1-3; D gene uncertain. The length of the CDR3 is 15 residues. CDR1 is SGHDT, CDR2 YYEEEE, per germline. V shed 2 bases and J shed 0 bases, with 9 bases lying between them. In nucleotides, the CDR3 is TGTGCCAGCAGCTTTTCAGGAGGCTCTGGAAACACCATATATTTT. It encodes CASSFSGGSGNTIYF. Filled out from reference TRBV5-6 and TRBJ1-3, the complete variable domain reads DAGVTQSPTHLIKTRGQQVTLRCSPKSGHDTVSWYQQALGQGPQFIFQYYEEEERQRGNFPDRFSGHQFPNYSSELNVNALLLGDSALYLCASSFSGGSGNTIYFGEGSWLTVV.

J is TRBJ1-1 and V is TRBV5-4; no clear D gene. V was trimmed by 5 bases and J by 1 base, leaving 12 bases between them. Germline lookup yields CDR1 SGHNT and CDR2 YYREEE (reference sequence). The CDR3 extends over 14 amino acids. The CDR3 is CASRRKQWNTEAFF. The CDR3 DNA follows: TGTGCCAGCAGAAGGAAACAGTGGAACACTGAAGCTTTCTTT.

This clone is a singleton in its sample. V gene TRBV7-2 combines with J gene TRBJ1-2; a possible D gene is TRBD1 (5 bases). The V end was cut by 5 bases, the J end by 8 bases, with 18 bases between. Germline V gene data show CDR1 as SGHTA and CDR2 as FQGNSA. This CDR3 is built from 14 residues. CDR3 DNA sequence: TGTGCCAGCAGCCCATCTGGAGGGGTGAGGGGCTACACCTTC. Translating it yields CASSPSGGVRGYTF.

In its sample, this clone was seen once. This chain joins TRBV19 and TRBJ2-5, with D unclear. CDR3 size: 13 residues. Trimming shortened V by 3 bases and J by 1 base, and 6 bases separated the two germline ends. Germline V CDR1 and CDR2: LNHDA, SQIVND (reference sequence). CDR3 protein: CASSINSQETQYF. The CDR3 DNA is TGTGCCAGTAGTATCAACAGCCAAGAGACCCAGTACTTC. The full variable domain, completed using reference TRBV19 and TRBJ2-5, is DGGITQSPKYLFRKEGQNVTLSCEQNLNHDAMYWYRQDPGQGLRLIYYSQIVNDFQKGDIAEGYSVSREKKESFPLTVTSAQKNPTAFYLCASSINSQETQYFGPGTRLLVL.

The chain carries TRBV6-1 and TRBJ2-7; 8 nucleotides agree with TRBD1. The germline V gene has CDR1 MNHNS and CDR2 SASEGT. The CDR3 totals 12 residues. The ends lost 7 bases at V and 8 bases at J; junction bases unmatched: 7. CDR3: CASTMTGVKQYF. The CDR3 region has the DNA TGTGCCAGCACTATGACAGGGGTAAAGCAGTACTTC.

In its sample, this clone was seen a few times. CDR3 bases: TGTGCCAGCCATGGACAGGCGAACACCGGGGAGCTGTTTTTT. Translating gives CASHGQANTGELFF. This sequence joins TRBV28 and TRBJ2-2, with 7 bases that match TRBD1. V dropped 8 bases and J dropped 0; count of bases not matched to a gene: 3. Germline values: CDR1 MDHEN, CDR2 SYDVKM. The CDR3 spans 14 residues. Full variable domain (outside the CDR3, taken from reference TRBV28 and TRBJ2-2): DVKVTQSSRYLVKRTGEKVFLECVQDMDHENMFWYRQDPGLGLRLIYFSYDVKMKEKGDIPEGYSVSREKKERFSLILESASTNQTSMYLCASHGQANTGELFFGEGSRLTVL.

The chain employs TRBV7-3 and TRBJ2-5; 7 bases are shared with TRBD1. Germline CDR1 is SGHTA and CDR2 is FQGTGA. The J segment lost 5 bases and the V segment lost 2 bases, leaving 5 bases of the junction unmatched. The length of the CDR3 is 14 residues. The CDR3, as DNA: TGTGCCAGCAGCTTAGCAGGGGGAAGTGAGACCCAGTACTTC. Translation: CASSLAGGSETQYF. Combining the CDR3 with reference TRBV7-3 and TRBJ2-5 gives the whole variable domain GAGVSQTPSNKVTEKGKYVELRCDPISGHTALYWYRQSLGQGPEFLIYFQGTGAADDSGLPNDRFFAVRPEGSVSTLKIQRTERGDSAVYLCASSLAGGSETQYFGPGTRLLVL.

The chain couples TRBV6-5 to TRBJ1-2; 9 bases agree with TRBD1. The CDR3 contains 12 residues. The ends lost 6 bases at V and 11 bases at J; junction bases unmatched: 7. Per germline, CDR1 MNHEY and CDR2 SVGAGI. The CDR3 nucleotides read TGTGCCAGCAGCCCCGGACAGGGGAGGTACACCTTC. Its protein product is CASSPGQGRYTF.

This clone was seen a few times. The gene calls are TRBV28 and TRBJ2-5; possible D gene TRBD2, 6 bases. V lost 1 base to trimming and J lost 1 base, with 25 bases between them. The CDR3 has 20 amino acids. Germline V gene lookup returns CDR1 MDHEN and CDR2 SYDVKM. The CDR3 DNA reads as TGTGCCAGCAGTTTATCCTATCTCCCTACGGGACTCTTGGTCCAAGAGACCCAGTACTTC. This encodes CASSLSYLPTGLLVQETQYF.

The rearrangement joins TRBV7-9 to TRBJ2-3, with 7 bases that match TRBD1. The germline gives CDR1 SEHNR, CDR2 FQNEAQ (reference sequence). V was pared by 5 bases and J by 3 bases, with 5 bases of the junction left unmatched. This CDR3 is 14 amino acids long. This CDR3 is CASSHRGQTDTQYF. Here the CDR3 DNA reads TGTGCCAGCAGCCACCGGGGACAGACAGATACGCAGTATTTT.

This clone appeared a few times. V is TRBV4-2 and J is TRBJ2-5, with 12 bases lining up with TRBD2. The length of the CDR3 is 18 residues. Trimming at V came to 1 base and at J to 3 bases, leaving 9 bases not matched to a gene. CDR1 LGHNA and CDR2 YNFKEQ come from the germline V gene. CDR3 loop: CASSQAGLAGLGEETQYF. The DNA for the CDR3 is TGTGCCAGCAGCCAAGCTGGACTAGCGGGACTGGGTGAAGAGACCCAGTACTTC.

The chain is built from TRBV7-6 and TRBJ2-7, with 10 bases identical to TRBD1. This CDR3 spans 15 amino acids. Unmatched junction bases numbered 5, after V lost 1 base and J lost 5 bases. Germline V gene lookup returns CDR1 SGHVS and CDR2 FNYEAQ. For the CDR3, the DNA is TGTGCCAGCAGCTTAGTGGGACAGGGGACCGACGAGCAGTACTTC. The encoded protein is CASSLVGQGTDEQYF. Full variable domain (remainder filled in from reference TRBV7-6 and TRBJ2-7): GAGVSQSPRYKVTKRGQDVALRCDPISGHVSLYWYRQALGQGPEFLTYFNYEAQQDKSGLPNDRFSAERPEGSISTLTIQRTEQRDSAMYRCASSLVGQGTDEQYFGPGTRLTVT.

CDR3 DNA sequence: TGTGCCAGCAGCTTAGCGGGAGCCAAAAACATTCAGTACTTC. Residues: CASSLAGAKNIQYF. This sequence joins TRBV7-2 and TRBJ2-4, with D uncertain. Germline V gene sequence: CDR1 SGHTA, CDR2 FQGNSA. V lost 0 bases, J lost 0 bases, and 3 bases lay in between. This CDR3 spans 14 amino acids.

The chain recombines TRBV30 with TRBJ2-7, with D possibly TRBD1 on 5 matching bases. The CDR3 sequence is 11 residues long. In germline, CDR1 is GTSNPN, CDR2 SVGIG (reference sequence). V lost 2 bases and J lost 7, with 9 bases in between. As DNA, the CDR3 is TGTGCCTGGAGTAGGCGACAGGAGCAGTACTTC. This translates into CAWSRRQEQYF.

The chain has TRBV6-1 and TRBJ2-1; D is uncertain. The CDR3 has 13 amino acids. Germline loops: CDR1 MNHNS, CDR2 SASEGT. V lost 4 bases and J lost 5, with 9 bases in between. The DNA of the CDR3 is TGTGCCAGCAGTGTTCACCGGGACAATGAGCAGTTCTTC. It encodes CASSVHRDNEQFF.